These 13 T cell receptor beta chains originate from one sample sequenced in a study of human T cells and chemical hapten exposure. TCRdb independently ran MiXCR on the RACE reads; one entry per CDR3 protein. The sample includes under 120,000 distinct CDR3 sequences, 9.5% to 11% of them seen just once. This sample's time point: patch test 1, 2 weeks after DPC sensitization. Specified treatment: therapeutic diphenylcyclopropenone sensitization with weekly scalp DPC. The material was whole blood, obtained in connection with sensitization to the hapten diphenylcyclopropenone (DPC). These receptors were collected from a middle-aged woman with alopecia areata. Some clones in this sample may be carry-over from other donors' samples.

In this sample, this clonotype turned up many times. The rearrangement uses TRBV12-3 or TRBV12-4 and TRBJ2-5, with D perhaps matching TRBD2 (5 bases). The CDR3 sequence is 14 residues long. Trimming removed 3 bases at V and 3 bases at J, with 11 bases between. The CDR3 here is CASSLSTSKETQYF. The CDR3 DNA reads TGTGCCAGCAGTTTGTCAACTAGTAAAGAGACCCAGTACTTC.

This clonotype came up many times. V is TRBV7-6 and J is TRBJ2-7; weak D call: TRBD1 (6 bases). The V end lost 1 base, the J end lost 0 bases, and 13 bases lay between the germline ends. The germline gives CDR1 SGHVS, CDR2 FNYEAQ. The CDR3 length is 16 residues. The CDR3 coding sequence is TGTGCCAGCAGCTTAGTTGGTGGGGGCCCCTCCTACGAGCAGTACTTC. It encodes CASSLVGGGPSYEQYF.

This clonotype has just a few counts. The chain recombines TRBV7-9 with TRBJ1-1; D remains unclear. This CDR3 spans 15 amino acids. Per the germline V gene, CDR1 is SEHNR and CDR2 is FQNEAQ (reference sequence). V was shortened by 1 base and J by 10 bases, with 19 bases between the two germline ends. CDR3 protein: CASSLGPVKQYGAFF. CDR3 nucleotides: TGTGCCAGCAGCTTAGGCCCGGTGAAGCAGTATGGAGCTTTCTTT.

This clonotype has just a few counts. This chain links TRBV10-3 with TRBJ1-1; 10 nucleotides align to TRBD1. V shed 2 bases and J 4 bases; nucleotides not matched to a gene: 10. Germline-derived CDR1 and CDR2 are ENHRY and SYGVKD. The CDR3 contains 17 residues. CDR3 sequence (DNA): TGTGCCATCAGTGAGCGCGGACAGGGGGTTCTGAGCACTGAAGCTTTCTTT. This sequence encodes CAISERGQGVLSTEAFF.

This clonotype was recorded many times. The V call is TRBV7-8, the J call TRBJ1-1; no clear D gene. Germline-derived CDR1 and CDR2 are SGHVS and FQNEAQ. The CDR3 is made up of 12 amino acids. The germline V and J ends were trimmed by 3 bases and 8 bases, with 10 bases remaining between them. The CDR3 nucleotides read TGTGCCAGCAGCTTTGGGGAAAGGGAAGCTTTCTTT. Residues: CASSFGEREAFF.

The rearrangement uses TRBV7-2 and TRBJ1-5; D not certain. The germline gives CDR1 SGHTA, CDR2 FQGNSA. Trimming removed 5 bases from V and 9 bases from J, with 23 bases in between. The CDR3 is made up of 16 amino acids. The CDR3 DNA sequence: TGTGCCAGCAGCCACGGGAGTGTCAGCGAGGGAAGGCCCCAGCATTTT. It translates to CASSHGSVSEGRPQHF.

This chain links TRBV11-2 with TRBJ2-3, with TRBD1 identical over 9 bases. The length of the CDR3 is 16 residues. Looked up from germline, CDR1 is SGHAT and CDR2 is FQNNGV. Losses at the gene ends were 3 bases for V and 3 bases for J; bases not matched to a gene: 7. CDR3 DNA sequence: TGTGCCAGCAGCTTGGCCGGGACAGGGAAGACAGATACGCAGTATTTT. This translates into CASSLAGTGKTDTQYF.

J is TRBJ2-7 and V is TRBV4-1, with D tentatively TRBD1 (5 bases). Germline CDR1 is MGHRA and CDR2 is YSYEKL. The CDR3 consists of 14 residues. V was clipped by 6 bases and J by 5 bases, with 17 bases between them. In DNA, the CDR3 is TGCGCCAGCAGGCCAAGCACAGGTGGCAACGAGCAGTACTTC. The encoded protein is CASRPSTGGNEQYF.

This clonotype was seen ten or more times. V usage is TRBV7-2 and J usage is TRBJ1-1, with D possibly being TRBD1 (5 bases). In germline, CDR1 is SGHTA, CDR2 FQGNSA. The CDR3 runs 15 residues. V lost 1 base and J 2 bases, leaving 11 bases between the germline ends. In DNA, the CDR3 is TGTGCCAGCAGCTTAGTCCAGGGTGTCAACACTGAAGCTTTCTTT. Translation: CASSLVQGVNTEAFF.

In its sample, this clonotype was seen a few times. This rearrangement joins TRBV5-1 to TRBJ1-1; D gene unclear. This CDR3 region has 15 residues. Trimming removed 0 bases from V and 3 bases from J, with 12 bases in between. Germline CDR1 reads SGHRS; CDR2 reads YFSETQ. In DNA form, the CDR3 reads TGCGCCAGCAGCTTGGATTGGCGAGGGTACACTGAAGCTTTCTTT. Residues: CASSLDWRGYTEAFF.

The V and J genes are TRBV20-1 and TRBJ1-1; D gene uncertain. With 4 bases removed from V and 1 base from J, the gap between germline ends came to 7 bases. CDR1 is DFQATT and CDR2 is SNEGSKA in the germline V gene (reference sequence). CDR3 length: 12 residues. In DNA, the CDR3 is TGCAGTGCTATACGCGGGAACACTGAAGCTTTCTTT. Protein: CSAIRGNTEAFF.

This clonotype turned up a few times. This sequence joins TRBV20-1 and TRBJ2-1; D possibly corresponds to TRBD1 (6 bases). The CDR3 has 11 amino acids. Germline CDR1 and CDR2: DFQATT and SNEGSKA (reference sequence). V was pared by 5 bases and J by 9 bases, with 11 bases between. Written as DNA, the CDR3 is TGCAGTGCTCACCGAGGGGGTGAGCAGTTCTTC. Encoded protein: CSAHRGGEQFF.

This clonotype appeared a few times. This chain uses TRBV27 with TRBJ2-1, with 7 bases lining up with TRBD2. V lost 5 bases, J lost 6 bases, and 7 bases stayed unmatched. Per germline, CDR1 MNHEY and CDR2 SMNVEV (reference sequence). The CDR3 spans 14 residues. CDR3 bases: TGTGCCAGCAGTCTTCGGACTAGTTCCAATGAGCAGTTCTTC. Residues: CASSLRTSSNEQFF.